What follows describes a single TCR beta chain. It lacks a known antigen. Base qualities were left out, and no much larger clone turns up one base away. Receptor amplification or capture employed the immunoSEQ multiplex PCR assay. TCRdb carries this immuneACCESS record with in-frame sequences only. Its versions omit some clonotypes, under half of them owing to an unresolved V gene in the studies checked, with the rest unexplained. Present in this sample are some 150,000 clones, approximately 94% of which were seen just once. Together, the top ten hold around 13% of the sample. The CDR3, cysteine through phenylalanine, is 13 amino acids long. Only the CDR3 region is kept as DNA, spanning 39 bases read in frame from base 1. Ends trimmed: V by 3 bases, J by 6 bases; bases unmatched to a gene: 3. The data derive from a study of control samples from healthy donors and cancer patients (dated by TCRdb to 2020 to 2022).

Source material: blood. The V and J segments used are TRBV12-3 or TRBV12-4 and TRBJ1-2, with 8 junctional bases fitting TRBD1. This receptor was obtained from a man aged 35-49 years in good health. The bases read TGTGCCAGCAGTTTCAGGGGGCGTGATGGCTACACCTTC. This codes for CASSFRGRDGYTF.